This T cell receptor beta chain was recorded in a study of identical twins. Via MiXCR, TCRdb re-called the 5' RACE reads, giving one row per CDR3 protein. Of 450,000 or so distinct CDR3 sequences listed, about 14% were seen once; the top ten hold 0.5% to 0.65%. Trimming pared 4 bases from V and 6 bases from J, leaving 6 bases between. The length of the CDR3 is 12 residues. In germline, CDR1 is ENHRY, CDR2 SYGVKD. The same data also contributed to another study, on yellow fever vaccine responses in identical twins.

J is TRBJ2-2 and V is TRBV10-3; D gene ambiguous. Material for sequencing was CD4+ T cells sorted from blood. The sequence came from a woman aged 18 to 35 in good health. The CDR3 DNA reads TGTGCCATCAGTGTTGAAGCCGGGGAGCTGTTTTTT. It specifies CAISVEAGELFF.